A single sample gave rise to the 27 T cell receptor beta chains below, sequenced in a study of T cell changes during pregnancy in multiple sclerosis. The data were produced by immunoSEQ multiplex PCR, yet TCRdb's version contains in-frame clones alone and is incomplete. The sample contains around 35,000 clones, around nine tenths of which appear only once. Sample: CD8+ T cells from peripheral blood mononuclear cells, taken before pregnancy. These receptor sequences come from a female donor with multiple sclerosis, enrolled in a pregnancy study.

J is TRBJ1-1 and V is TRBV19; D not certain. V dropped 6 bases and J dropped 0 bases, with 11 bases sitting between them. In germline, CDR1 is LNHDA, CDR2 SQIVND (reference sequence). The CDR3 has 14 residues. The CDR3 protein is CASSPATMNTEAFF. The CDR3 bases are TGTGCCAGTAGCCCGGCGACAATGAACACTGAAGCTTTCTTT.

The rearrangement joins TRBV2 to TRBJ2-2; tentatively, D is TRBD1 (6 bases). The CDR3 has 16 amino acids. Between the trimmed V and J ends, which lost 8 bases and 0 bases, there was a span of 16 bases. Germline values: CDR1 SNHLY, CDR2 FYNNEI. CDR3 sequence (DNA): TGTGCCAGCGGGGATCCGGGACAAACGAACACCGGGGAGCTGTTTTTT. It translates to CASGDPGQTNTGELFF.

This chain uses TRBV19 with TRBJ2-7; D is unclear. Trimming pared 3 bases from V and 0 bases from J, leaving 12 bases between. The CDR3 length is 15 residues. Germline-derived CDR1 and CDR2 are LNHDA and SQIVND (reference sequence). CDR3 bases: TGTGCCAGTAGTATCTACGCCCTCCCCTCCTACGAGCAGTACTTC. This sequence encodes CASSIYALPSYEQYF. The full variable domain, with the rest looked up from reference TRBV19 and TRBJ2-7, is DGGITQSPKYLFRKEGQNVTLSCEQNLNHDAMYWYRQDPGQGLRLIYYSQIVNDFQKGDIAEGYSVSREKKESFPLTVTSAQKNPTAFYLCASSIYALPSYEQYFGPGTRLTVT.

J is TRBJ1-1 and V is TRBV7-9, with a weak D call TRBD1 (6 bases). Trimming left V 2 bases short and J 4 bases short, with 14 bases between. The germline CDR1 and CDR2 sequences are SEHNR and FQNEAQ (reference sequence). The CDR3 covers 15 residues. Here the CDR3 reads CASSLLQGEITEAFF. In DNA, the CDR3 is TGTGCCAGCAGCTTACTACAGGGTGAAATCACTGAAGCTTTCTTT.

The genes are TRBV6-5 and TRBJ1-5; a possible D gene is TRBD1 (6 bases). Germline CDR1 and CDR2: MNHEY and SVGAGI. Trimming cost V 8 bases and J 3 bases, with 11 bases left between them. This CDR3 has 13 residues. The chain's CDR3 is CASRQGLNQPQHF. As DNA, the CDR3 is TGTGCCAGCCGGCAGGGGCTCAATCAGCCCCAGCATTTT.

The chain has TRBV27 and TRBJ1-1; D gene uncertain. The CDR3 totals 14 residues. In germline, CDR1 is MNHEY, CDR2 SMNVEV (reference sequence). Trimming took 5 bases from V and 1 from J, leaving 11 bases between them. CDR3 amino acids: CASSSGDPNTEAFF. In DNA form, the CDR3 reads TGTGCCAGCAGTAGTGGAGATCCGAACACTGAAGCTTTCTTT.

CDR3 residues: CASSPRDKTYEQYF. For the CDR3, the DNA is TGTGCCAGCAGCCCCCGTGACAAGACCTACGAGCAGTACTTC. The chain carries TRBV27 and TRBJ2-7, with D hard to call. The CDR3 runs to 14 residues. Germline V gene data show CDR1 as MNHEY and CDR2 as SMNVEV (reference sequence). The V end lost 6 bases, the J end lost 2 bases, and 14 bases lay between the germline ends.

V is TRBV27 and J is TRBJ1-2, with 7 nucleotides matching TRBD1. There are 12 residues in the CDR3. Unmatched junction bases numbered 4, after V lost 6 bases and J lost 6 bases. Germline V CDR1 and CDR2: MNHEY, SMNVEV (reference sequence). The CDR3 DNA sequence: TGTGCCAGCAGGACAGGGTATCATGGCTACACCTTC. Translation gives CASRTGYHGYTF.

This chain joins TRBV2 and TRBJ2-4; D might be TRBD1 (6 bases). CDR1 SNHLY and CDR2 FYNNEI come from the germline V gene. The CDR3 covers 16 residues. The V gene lost 4 bases and the J gene lost 1 base, with 14 bases spanning the gap. The CDR3 sequence is CASSGTGYIAKNIQYF. CDR3 nucleotide sequence: TGTGCCAGCAGTGGCACAGGGTATATTGCCAAAAACATTCAGTACTTC.

This chain joins TRBV7-9 and TRBJ1-4, with D perhaps TRBD1 (6 bases). CDR3 length: 15 amino acids. V dropped 5 bases and J dropped 8 bases, with 18 bases sitting between them. Germline CDR1 and CDR2: SEHNR and FQNEAQ (reference sequence). The CDR3 region has the DNA TGTGCCAGCAGCCCGAAACAGGGAAGAGGGGAAAAACTGTTTTTT. Translation: CASSPKQGRGEKLFF.

The chain couples TRBV6-1 to TRBJ2-7; a possible D gene is TRBD1 (6 bases). This CDR3 is built from 14 residues. Germline assignment: CDR1 MNHNS and CDR2 SASEGT. Trimming took off 4 bases at V and 6 bases at J, with 16 bases between the two ends. The CDR3 nucleotides read TGTGCCAGCAGTGGATTACCCGACAGGACCGAGCAGTACTTC. Amino acids: CASSGLPDRTEQYF.

The chain employs TRBV5-1 and TRBJ1-4; a possible D gene is TRBD1 (5 bases). Germline assignment: CDR1 SGHRS and CDR2 YFSETQ. CDR3 length: 16 amino acids. V gave up 0 bases and J gave up 7 bases, with 16 bases separating them. CDR3 DNA: TGCGCCAGCAGCTTGGTCTGGGGCAGGGAGGGTGAAAAACTGTTTTTT. This translates into CASSLVWGREGEKLFF. Variable domain in full (rest from reference TRBV5-1 and TRBJ1-4): KAGVTQTPRYLIKTRGQQVTLSCSPISGHRSVSWYQQTPGQGLQFLFEYFSETQRNKGNFPGRFSGRQFSNSRSEMNVSTLELGDSALYLCASSLVWGREGEKLFFGSGTQLSVL.

The genes are TRBV7-9 and TRBJ1-1; a possible D gene is TRBD1 (6 bases). CDR3 length: 14 residues. Looked up from germline, CDR1 is SEHNR and CDR2 is FQNEAQ (reference sequence). Trimming pared 6 bases from V and 2 bases from J, leaving 13 bases between. The CDR3 bases are TGTGCCAGCAGACCGTCAGGGGATAACACTGAAGCTTTCTTT. It is translated as CASRPSGDNTEAFF.

The V gene is TRBV10-3, the J gene TRBJ1-1, with 11 positions matching TRBD1. This CDR3 is built from 11 residues. The V gene's germline CDR1 is ENHRY and CDR2 SYGVKD. Trimming removed 6 bases from V and 12 bases from J; junction bases left unmatched: 3. CDR3 residues: CAIRGQGEPFF. The CDR3 nucleotides read TGTGCCATCAGGGGACAGGGGGAACCTTTCTTT.

The chain uses TRBV19 and TRBJ2-7; TRBD1 agrees at 10 bases. Germline trimming cut 5 bases from V and 2 bases from J; bases unmatched to any gene: 3. This CDR3 comprises 14 residues. The germline V gene encodes CDR1 LNHDA and CDR2 SQIVND (reference sequence). The CDR3 DNA follows: TGTGCCAGTAGTCTGGGACAGGGGCCCTACGAGCAGTACTTC. As protein: CASSLGQGPYEQYF. Looking up the rest from reference TRBV19 and TRBJ2-7 gives the full variable domain: DGGITQSPKYLFRKEGQNVTLSCEQNLNHDAMYWYRQDPGQGLRLIYYSQIVNDFQKGDIAEGYSVSREKKESFPLTVTSAQKNPTAFYLCASSLGQGPYEQYFGPGTRLTVT.

The CDR3, as DNA: TGTGCCAGCTCTCCAGGGGCCGAGCAGTACTTC. Translation gives CASSPGAEQYF. This rearrangement joins TRBV7-9 to TRBJ2-7; D possibly corresponds to TRBD1 (6 bases). Trimming took 8 bases from V and 6 from J, leaving 11 bases between them. The CDR3 has 11 residues. Germline CDR1 reads SEHNR; CDR2 reads FQNEAQ (reference sequence).

This rearrangement joins TRBV6-1 to TRBJ2-7, with 7 bases fitting TRBD2. CDR1 and CDR2 (germline): MNHNS, SASEGT. The length of the CDR3 is 15 residues. V gave up 6 bases and J gave up 3 bases; unmatched junction bases: 11. The CDR3 DNA reads as TGTGCCAGCAGCCCCCGGGACGCGGGGGACTACGAGCAGTACTTC. Its translation is CASSPRDAGDYEQYF.

The chain joins TRBV11-3 to TRBJ2-3, with D maybe TRBD2 (5 bases). Per germline, CDR1 SGHNT and CDR2 YENEEA. The CDR3 is made up of 16 amino acids. Trimming cost V 1 base and J 0 bases, with 11 bases left between them. The DNA of the CDR3 is TGTGCCAGCAGCTTAGGCCGGGAAGCTAGCACAGATACGCAGTATTTT. Translation gives CASSLGREASTDTQYF. Combining the CDR3 with reference TRBV11-3 and TRBJ2-3 gives the whole variable domain EAGVVQSPRYKIIEKKQPVAFWCNPISGHNTLYWYLQNLGQGPELLIRYENEEAVDDSQLPKDRFSAERLKGVDSTLKIQPAELGDSAVYLCASSLGREASTDTQYFGPGTRLTVL.

The chain links TRBV27 to TRBJ2-1, with 9 bases identical to TRBD1. The CDR3 is 19 residues long. CDR1 is MNHEY and CDR2 is SMNVEV in the germline V gene (reference sequence). The ends lost 7 bases at V and 5 bases at J; junction bases unmatched: 21. This CDR3 is CASTLSFLPGTGKHNEQFF. In DNA form, the CDR3 reads TGTGCCAGCACCCTATCCTTCCTCCCCGGGACAGGGAAACACAATGAGCAGTTCTTC.

The chain employs TRBV5-6 and TRBJ1-5, with D unclear. Germline CDR1 reads SGHDT; CDR2 reads YYEEEE. The CDR3 runs to 14 residues. V shed 6 bases and J shed 0 bases, with 10 bases lying between them. The chain's CDR3 is CASTTRYSNQPQHF. The CDR3, as DNA: TGTGCCAGCACAACCAGATATAGCAATCAGCCCCAGCATTTT. Full variable domain (missing parts from reference TRBV5-6 and TRBJ1-5): DAGVTQSPTHLIKTRGQQVTLRCSPKSGHDTVSWYQQALGQGPQFIFQYYEEEERQRGNFPDRFSGHQFPNYSSELNVNALLLGDSALYLCASTTRYSNQPQHFGDGTRLSIL.

CDR3 sequence reads: CAIESPSSGGPGDTQYF. The CDR3 DNA is TGCGCCATCGAATCCCCCTCTAGCGGGGGACCGGGGGATACGCAGTATTTT. The rearrangement links TRBV10-2 to TRBJ2-3; TRBD2 agrees at 10 bases. J lost 6 bases, V lost 10 bases, and 19 bases had no gene match. Germline V gives CDR1 WSHSY, CDR2 SAAADI. There are 17 residues in the CDR3.

This chain uses TRBV2 with TRBJ2-3; 13 nucleotides match TRBD2. The CDR3 is 17 amino acids. The J segment lost 2 bases and the V segment lost 4 bases, leaving 6 bases of the junction unmatched. CDR1 SNHLY and CDR2 FYNNEI come from the germline V gene. The CDR3 is CASSVKTSGGFTDTQYF. The CDR3 DNA follows: TGTGCCAGCAGTGTGAAGACTAGCGGGGGGTTCACAGATACGCAGTATTTT.

J is TRBJ1-2 and V is TRBV15; 8 bases line up with TRBD1. Germline V gene lookup returns CDR1 LNHNV and CDR2 YYDKDF (reference sequence). After removal of 3 bases from V and 7 bases from J, the junction contained 22 bases not matched to a gene. The CDR3 is made up of 19 amino acids. The chain's CDR3 is CATSRDLGQGDVDKGGYTF. For the CDR3, the DNA is TGTGCCACCAGCAGGGACCTTGGACAGGGAGACGTGGATAAGGGTGGCTACACCTTC.

V is TRBV21-1 and J is TRBJ2-6; TRBD1, as called in the table, went unchecked against the DNA. TRBV21-1 represents a pseudogene. The CDR3 totals 16 residues. In nucleotides, the CDR3 is TGTGCCAGCAGAATATCGGACAGCTCTGGGGCCAACGTCCTGACTTTC. This gives the protein CASRISDSSGANVLTF.

The chain links TRBV7-9 to TRBJ1-1; TRBD1 matches 8 bases. This CDR3 contains 12 residues. Germline CDR1 is SEHNR and CDR2 is FQNEAQ (reference sequence). The V gene end was trimmed by 4 bases and the J gene end by 6 bases; junction bases not matched to a gene: 1. CDR3 loop: CASSSGGPEAFF. CDR3 nucleotide sequence: TGTGCCAGCAGCTCAGGGGGCCCTGAAGCTTTCTTT. Using reference TRBV7-9 and TRBJ1-1 for the parts outside the CDR3, the full variable domain is DTGVSQNPRHKITKRGQNVTFRCDPISEHNRLYWYRQTLGQGPEFLTYFQNEAQLEKSRLLSDRFSAERPKGSFSTLEIQRTEQGDSAMYLCASSSGGPEAFFGQGTRLTVV.

This chain uses TRBV6-5 with TRBJ1-2, with 8 bases matching TRBD1. Germline V CDR1 and CDR2: MNHEY, SVGAGI. CDR3 length equals 15 residues. Losses at the gene ends were 2 bases for V and 8 bases for J; bases not matched to a gene: 10. CDR3 in DNA: TGTGCCAGCAGTTACGCCTCGGACAGGGATAACGGCTACACCTTC. It encodes CASSYASDRDNGYTF.

The J gene is TRBJ2-5, the V gene TRBV13, with D unclear. Looked up from germline, CDR1 is PRHDT and CDR2 is FYEKMQ (reference sequence). The V end lost 4 bases, the J end lost 5 bases, and 14 bases lay between the germline ends. The CDR3 runs 14 residues. The CDR3 nucleotides read TGTGCCAGCAGCTCCGAAGTTAAACGGGAGACCCAGTACTTC. Amino acid sequence: CASSSEVKRETQYF. The full variable domain, completed using reference TRBV13 and TRBJ2-5, is AAGVIQSPRHLIKEKRETATLKCYPIPRHDTVYWYQQGPGQDPQFLISFYEKMQSDKGSIPDRFSAQQFSDYHSELNMSSLELGDSALYFCASSSEVKRETQYFGPGTRLLVL.